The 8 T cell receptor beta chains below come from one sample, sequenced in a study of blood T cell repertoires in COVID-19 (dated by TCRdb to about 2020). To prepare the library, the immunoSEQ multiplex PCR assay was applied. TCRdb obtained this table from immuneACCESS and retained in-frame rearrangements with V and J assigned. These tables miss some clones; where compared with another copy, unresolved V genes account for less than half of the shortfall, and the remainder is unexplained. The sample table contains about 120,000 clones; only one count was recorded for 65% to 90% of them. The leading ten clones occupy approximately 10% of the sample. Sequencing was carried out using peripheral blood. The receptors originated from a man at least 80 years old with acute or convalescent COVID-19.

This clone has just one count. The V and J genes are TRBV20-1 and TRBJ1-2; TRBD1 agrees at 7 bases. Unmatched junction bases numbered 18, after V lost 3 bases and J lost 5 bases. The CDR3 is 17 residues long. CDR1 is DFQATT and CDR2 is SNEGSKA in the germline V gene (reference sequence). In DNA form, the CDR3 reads TGCAGTGCTAGTGAGAGAGCCCTGGGGACAGTCTCATATGGCTACACCTTC. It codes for CSASERALGTVSYGYTF.

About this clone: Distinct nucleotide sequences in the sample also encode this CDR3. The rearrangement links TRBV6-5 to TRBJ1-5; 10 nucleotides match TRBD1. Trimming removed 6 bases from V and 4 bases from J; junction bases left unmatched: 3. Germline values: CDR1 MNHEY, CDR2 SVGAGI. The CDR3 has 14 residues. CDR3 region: CASSRTGGNQPQHF. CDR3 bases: TGTGCCAGCAGCCGGACAGGGGGGAATCAGCCCCAGCATTTT.

The CDR3 region has the DNA TGTGCCATCAGGACCGGCGATCCGGGGGGGGAGACCCAGTACTTC. It codes for CAIRTGDPGGETQYF. The J gene is TRBJ2-5, the V gene TRBV10-3; TRBD2 matches at 8 bases. Germline V gene sequence: CDR1 ENHRY, CDR2 SYGVKD. J was trimmed by 5 bases and V by 6 bases; bases with no gene match: 11. The CDR3 totals 15 residues.

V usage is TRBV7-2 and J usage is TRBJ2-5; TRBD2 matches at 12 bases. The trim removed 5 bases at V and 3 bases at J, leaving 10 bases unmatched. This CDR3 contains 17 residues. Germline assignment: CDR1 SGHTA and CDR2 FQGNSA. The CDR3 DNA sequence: TGTGCCAGCAGCCCCAGGGGGAGACTAGCGGGAGAAGAGACCCAGTACTTC. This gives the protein CASSPRGRLAGEETQYF.

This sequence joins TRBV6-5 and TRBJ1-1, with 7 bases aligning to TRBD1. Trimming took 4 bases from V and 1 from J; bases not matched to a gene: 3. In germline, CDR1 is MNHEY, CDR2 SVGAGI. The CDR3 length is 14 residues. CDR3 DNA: TGTGCCAGCAGTTCTGACAGGGCGAACACTGAAGCTTTCTTT. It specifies CASSSDRANTEAFF.

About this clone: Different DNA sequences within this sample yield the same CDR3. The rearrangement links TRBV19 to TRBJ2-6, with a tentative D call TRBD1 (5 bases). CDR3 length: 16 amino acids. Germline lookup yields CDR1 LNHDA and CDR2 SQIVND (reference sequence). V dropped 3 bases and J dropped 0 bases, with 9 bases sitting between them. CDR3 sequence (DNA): TGTGCCAGTAGTATGCGCCAGGGCTCTGGGGCCAACGTCCTGACTTTC. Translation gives CASSMRQGSGANVLTF.

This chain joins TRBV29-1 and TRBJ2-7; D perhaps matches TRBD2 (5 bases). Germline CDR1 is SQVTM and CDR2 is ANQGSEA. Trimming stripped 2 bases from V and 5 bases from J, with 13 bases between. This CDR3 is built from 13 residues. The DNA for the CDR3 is TGCAGCGTTGAAATTGGAGGCTTAGACGAGCAGTACTTC. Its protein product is CSVEIGGLDEQYF.

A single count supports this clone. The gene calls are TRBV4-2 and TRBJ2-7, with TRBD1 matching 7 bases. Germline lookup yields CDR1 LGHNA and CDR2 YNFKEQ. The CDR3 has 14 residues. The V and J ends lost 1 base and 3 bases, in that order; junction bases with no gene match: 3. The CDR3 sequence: CASSQGQGHYEQYF. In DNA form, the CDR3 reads TGTGCCAGCAGCCAAGGACAGGGACACTACGAGCAGTACTTC.